This T cell receptor beta chain was identified in a study of siplizumab effects on memory and regulatory T cells. General study findings and limits: Memory cells seemed less diverse than naive T cells, which seemed major alloresponse contributors. Whether proliferating Tregs in siplizumab cultures suppress was not functionally confirmed.

Concerning this clone itself: The antigen is undetermined.

With 0 bases removed from V and 5 bases from J, the gap between germline ends came to 17 bases. Germline assignment: CDR1 MNHNY and CDR2 SVGAGI (reference sequence). The CDR3 is 16 amino acids. TCRdb's table, derived via immunoSEQ multiplex PCR, lists solely in-frame clones and lacks some. The data hold around 100,000 clones, with around nine tenths observed a single time. The chain uses TRBV6-6 and TRBJ2-7; D might be TRBD1 (8 bases). This receptor was taken from a human donor in good health. Sequenced material: CD4+ T cells sorted from blood. CDR3 protein: CASSYSGRTGTNEQYF. DNA of the CDR3: TGTGCCAGCAGTTACTCCGGACGGACAGGGACTAACGAGCAGTACTTC.